This TCR beta chain came from a study of T-cell memory formation after mild COVID-19. General study points: Contracting clones from day 15 to 85 had balanced CD4/CD8; later expanders favoured CD4+.

One entry per CDR3 protein results from TCRdb running MiXCR on the 5' RACE reads. This table holds 150,000 to 200,000 distinct CDR3 sequences, 31% found once. This clonotype was detected a few times. Antigen: not known. This CDR3 has 17 amino acids. Germline assignment: CDR1 SGHNT and CDR2 YENEEA. Trimming took 4 bases from V and 4 from J; bases not matched to a gene: 7. Material for sequencing was PBMCs or a T cell subset sorted from them (not recorded which). The chain is built from TRBV11-3 and TRBJ2-3, with 14 bases lining up with TRBD2. This sequence originates from an adult woman who had mild COVID-19 (a few samples of this study predate the infection). Cell type and time point are not known. The CDR3 nucleotides are TGTGCCAGCAGCTCCGACAGACTAGCGGGGGGGCCAGATACGCAGTATTTT. It is translated as CASSSDRLAGGPDTQYF. The whole variable domain, filled in from reference TRBV11-3 and TRBJ2-3, reads EAGVVQSPRYKIIEKKQPVAFWCNPISGHNTLYWYLQNLGQGPELLIRYENEEAVDDSQLPKDRFSAERLKGVDSTLKIQPAELGDSAVYLCASSSDRLAGGPDTQYFGPGTRLTVL.